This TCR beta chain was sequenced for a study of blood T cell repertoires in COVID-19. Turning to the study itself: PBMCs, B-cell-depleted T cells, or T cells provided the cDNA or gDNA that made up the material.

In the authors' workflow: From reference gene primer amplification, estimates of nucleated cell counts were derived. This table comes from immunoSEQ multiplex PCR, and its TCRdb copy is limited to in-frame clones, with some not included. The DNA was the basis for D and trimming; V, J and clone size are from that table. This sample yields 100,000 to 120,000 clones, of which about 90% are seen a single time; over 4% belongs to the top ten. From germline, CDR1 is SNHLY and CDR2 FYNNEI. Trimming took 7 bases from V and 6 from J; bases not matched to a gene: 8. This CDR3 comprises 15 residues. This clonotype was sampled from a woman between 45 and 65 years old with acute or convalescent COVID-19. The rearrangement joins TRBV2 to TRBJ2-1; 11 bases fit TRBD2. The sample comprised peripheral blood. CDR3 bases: TGTGCCAGCAAGCCTAGCGGGAGGTACGCCAATGAGCAGTTCTTC. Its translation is CASKPSGRYANEQFF.